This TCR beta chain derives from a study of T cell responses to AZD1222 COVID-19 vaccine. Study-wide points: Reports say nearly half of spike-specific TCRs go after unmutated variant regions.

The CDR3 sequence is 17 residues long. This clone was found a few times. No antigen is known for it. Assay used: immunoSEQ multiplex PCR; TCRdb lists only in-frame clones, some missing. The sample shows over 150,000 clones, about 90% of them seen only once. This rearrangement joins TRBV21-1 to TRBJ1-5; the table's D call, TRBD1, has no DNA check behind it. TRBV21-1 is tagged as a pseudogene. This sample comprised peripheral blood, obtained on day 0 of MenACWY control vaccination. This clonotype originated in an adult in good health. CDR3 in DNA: TGTGCCAGCAGCAACGCCGGGACAGCCTTTAGCAATCAGCCCCAGCATTTT. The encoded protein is CASSNAGTAFSNQPQHF.